One sample yielded the 4 T cell receptor beta chains listed below, sequenced in a study of neurological immune-mediated disorders. TCRdb ran MiXCR on the 5' RACE reads and lists one entry per CDR3 protein. The sample has fewer than 35,000 distinct CDR3 sequences; roughly a sixth are singletons. Described time point: technical triplicate 3. The sample consisted of CD4+ T cells from blood. These TCRs come from a female donor with HTLV-1-associated myelopathy (HAM/TSP).

This clonotype was detected ten times or more. V gene TRBV7-2 combines with J gene TRBJ1-1; 8 nucleotides line up with TRBD1. The CDR3 totals 15 residues. Germline CDR1 is SGHTA and CDR2 is FQGNSA. Trimming cost V 5 bases and J 5 bases; bases outside gene matches: 10. Here the CDR3 DNA reads TGTGCCAGCAGCCCGGCTCGGACAGGGCGGACTGAAGCTTTCTTT. This sequence encodes CASSPARTGRTEAFF.

V usage is TRBV4-2 and J usage is TRBJ2-1; possibly TRBD1 for D (5 bases). Looked up from germline, CDR1 is LGHNA and CDR2 is YNFKEQ. Trimming cost V 3 bases and J 9 bases, with 12 bases left between them. CDR3 length equals 13 residues. The CDR3 DNA sequence: TGTGCCAGCAGCCAGTATAGGGGATTTGAGCAGTTCTTC. Protein: CASSQYRGFEQFF.

This clonotype has at least ten counts. J is TRBJ1-3 and V is TRBV6-2 or TRBV6-3, with 8 bases identical to TRBD1. CDR1 is MNHEY, CDR2 SVGEGT, per germline. Losses at the gene ends were 2 bases for V and 2 bases for J; bases not matched to a gene: 5. The CDR3 extends over 16 amino acids. This chain's CDR3 is CASSYGQGRPGNTIYF. The CDR3 bases are TGTGCCAGCAGTTACGGACAGGGAAGACCTGGAAACACCATATATTTT.

This clonotype showed up many times. The V and J genes are TRBV3-1 and TRBJ2-7; D uncertain. The V gene lost 3 bases and the J gene lost 6 bases, with 9 bases spanning the gap. The CDR3 sequence is 12 residues long. Germline assignment: CDR1 LGHDT and CDR2 YNNKEL (reference sequence). DNA for the CDR3: TGTGCCAGCAGCCATAACAACTTCGAGCAGTACTTC. Translating it yields CASSHNNFEQYF.